Listed below are T cell receptor beta chains from one sample, sequenced in a study of blood T cell repertoires in COVID-19. Method: immunoSEQ multiplex PCR; TCRdb's copy keeps in-frame clones and lacks some. Here the sample spans around 250,000 clones, over 80% being singletons. The source material was peripheral blood. These receptors came from a man younger than 40 who had recovered from COVID-19. Each CDR3 is given with its conserved first and last residue. Each record gives: clone size, J gene, D gene, V gene, CDR3 DNA, CDR3 protein. D genes are given only for firm matches. Size values are once, few and many counts, or a class for expanded clones, and some rows have none.

size: -; J: TRBJ1-5; D: TRBD1; V: TRBV5-6; DNA: TGTGCCAGCAGCCTTGGGGACAGGGCCGGTCAGCCCCAGCATTTT; CDR3: CASSLGDRAGQPQHF
size: -; J: TRBJ2-1; D: -; V: TRBV10-3; DNA: TGTGCCATCAGCAGCCCCCGCGGGAACAATGAGCAGTTCTTC; CDR3: CAISSPRGNNEQFF
size: -; J: TRBJ1-2; D: TRBD1; V: TRBV28; DNA: TGTGCCAGCAGTTTTACTCCGGGACAGGTAACCTATGGCTACACCTTC; CDR3: CASSFTPGQVTYGYTF
size: few; J: TRBJ2-2; D: -; V: TRBV9; DNA: TGTGCCAGCAGCCCGAACTTTCGGGTGGCCGGGGAGCTGTTTTTT; CDR3: CASSPNFRVAGELFF
size: once; J: TRBJ2-3; D: -; V: TRBV7-3; DNA: TGTGCCAGCAGCTTAACGACTTCCTCGGCAGATACGCAGTATTTT; CDR3: CASSLTTSSADTQYF
size: -; J: TRBJ2-2; D: -; V: TRBV5-1; DNA: TGCGCCAGCAGCTTTGGGGCGACGAACACCGGGGAGCTGTTTTTT; CDR3: CASSFGATNTGELFF
size: few; J: TRBJ1-5; D: TRBD1; V: TRBV7-9; DNA: TGTGCCAGCAGCTTAGGGGACAGCCAGCCCCAGCATTTT; CDR3: CASSLGDSQPQHF
size: -; J: TRBJ1-2; D: TRBD1; V: TRBV18; DNA: TGTGCCAGCTCACAAGAAAGGACAGGGAATGGCTACACCTTC; CDR3: CASSQERTGNGYTF
size: -; J: TRBJ2-1; D: TRBD2; V: TRBV15; DNA: TGTGCCACCAGCAGACCCTTGACTAGCGGGGGGCGTAGGGGTGAGCAGTTCTTC; CDR3: CATSRPLTSGGRRGEQFF
size: -; J: TRBJ1-3; D: -; V: TRBV5-5; DNA: TGTGCCAGCAGCTTGGCTGACTACTCTGGAAACACCATATATTTT; CDR3: CASSLADYSGNTIYF
size: -; J: TRBJ2-2; D: -; V: TRBV15; DNA: TGTGCCACCAGCAGTCGGGGGAACACCGGGGAGCTGTTTTTT; CDR3: CATSSRGNTGELFF
size: -; J: TRBJ2-7; D: -; V: TRBV3-1/TRBV3-2; DNA: TGTGCCAGCAGCCAAGGGGGGAGGGAGCAGTACTTC; CDR3: CASSQGGREQYF
size: -; J: TRBJ1-3; D: -; V: TRBV7-8; DNA: TGTGCCAGCAGCTCGTACCGAGCAGCGGGAAACACCATATATTTT; CDR3: CASSSYRAAGNTIYF
size: -; J: TRBJ2-5; D: -; V: TRBV29-1; DNA: TGCAGCGTGCGAAAGGACAGTCGAGAGACCCAGTACTTC; CDR3: CSVRKDSRETQYF
size: once; J: TRBJ2-3; D: TRBD2; V: TRBV7-9; DNA: TGTGCCAGCAGCTTATCAACTAGCGGGGGGACCACAGATACGCAGTATTTT; CDR3: CASSLSTSGGTTDTQYF
size: -; J: TRBJ2-3; D: TRBD1; V: TRBV11-1; DNA: TGTGCCAGCAGCTTAATTACAGGGGATATGGATACGCAGTATTTT; CDR3: CASSLITGDMDTQYF
size: -; J: TRBJ1-6; D: TRBD1; V: TRBV4-2; DNA: TGTGCCAGCAGCCCGGGACAGGGTTATCCACCCCTCCACTTT; CDR3: CASSPGQGYPPLHF
size: -; J: TRBJ2-2; D: TRBD1; V: TRBV9; DNA: TGTGCCAGCAGCCTACGGGACAGGGACACCGGGGAGCTGTTTTTT; CDR3: CASSLRDRDTGELFF
size: -; J: TRBJ2-5; D: -; V: TRBV19; DNA: TGTGCCAGTAGCCTAGGAGGGACAGAAGCAGAGACCCAGTACTTC; CDR3: CASSLGGTEAETQYF
size: -; J: TRBJ1-3; D: -; V: TRBV6-1; DNA: TGTGCCAGCAGTGAACAGGTCATCTCTGGAAACACCATATATTTT; CDR3: CASSEQVISGNTIYF
size: -; J: TRBJ1-5; D: TRBD1; V: TRBV6-1; DNA: TGTGCCAGCAGTGAAGGGACCGCAGGGGGTCAGCCCCAGCATTTT; CDR3: CASSEGTAGGQPQHF
size: few; J: TRBJ2-5; D: TRBD2; V: TRBV3-1/TRBV3-2; DNA: TGTGCCAGCAGCCCGACGGGACTAGCGGGGGGAGAGACCCAGTACTTC; CDR3: CASSPTGLAGGETQYF
size: once; J: TRBJ1-1; D: -; V: TRBV6-5; DNA: TGTGCCAGCAGGCCCCAGGGTGGCACTGAAGCTTTCTTT; CDR3: CASRPQGGTEAFF
size: -; J: TRBJ1-5; D: -; V: TRBV6-1; DNA: TGTGCCAGCAGTGAAGGACTTTATAGCAATCAGCCCCAGCATTTT; CDR3: CASSEGLYSNQPQHF
size: -; J: TRBJ1-2; D: -; V: TRBV7-9; DNA: TGTGCCAGCAGCTTAAGTTCTGGCGGAGGTGGATATGGCTACACCTTC; CDR3: CASSLSSGGGGYGYTF
size: few; J: TRBJ1-2; D: -; V: TRBV10-2; DNA: TGCGCCAGCAGTGTTCGCGAGGATGGCTACACCTTC; CDR3: CASSVREDGYTF
size: -; J: TRBJ2-1; D: TRBD2; V: TRBV6-1; DNA: TGTGCCAGCAGTGGTCCCGGGACTAGCGGGGGCAGGGATGAGCAGTTCTTC; CDR3: CASSGPGTSGGRDEQFF
size: -; J: TRBJ2-3; D: TRBD1; V: TRBV18; DNA: TGTGCCAGCGCGAAAGGGGGCTTCAGCACAGATACGCAGTATTTT; CDR3: CASAKGGFSTDTQYF
size: -; J: TRBJ1-1; D: -; V: TRBV5-5; DNA: TGTGCCAGCAGCTTCTTCAGGGAGAACACTGAAGCTTTCTTT; CDR3: CASSFFRENTEAFF
size: -; J: TRBJ2-2; D: -; V: TRBV5-4; DNA: TGTGCCAGCAGCTTGGCCGCGGGAACCACCGGGGAGCTGTTTTTT; CDR3: CASSLAAGTTGELFF
size: once; J: TRBJ1-1; D: -; V: TRBV7-2; DNA: TGTGCCAGCAGCTCCAGATGGACATTTGACACTGAAGCTTTCTTT; CDR3: CASSSRWTFDTEAFF